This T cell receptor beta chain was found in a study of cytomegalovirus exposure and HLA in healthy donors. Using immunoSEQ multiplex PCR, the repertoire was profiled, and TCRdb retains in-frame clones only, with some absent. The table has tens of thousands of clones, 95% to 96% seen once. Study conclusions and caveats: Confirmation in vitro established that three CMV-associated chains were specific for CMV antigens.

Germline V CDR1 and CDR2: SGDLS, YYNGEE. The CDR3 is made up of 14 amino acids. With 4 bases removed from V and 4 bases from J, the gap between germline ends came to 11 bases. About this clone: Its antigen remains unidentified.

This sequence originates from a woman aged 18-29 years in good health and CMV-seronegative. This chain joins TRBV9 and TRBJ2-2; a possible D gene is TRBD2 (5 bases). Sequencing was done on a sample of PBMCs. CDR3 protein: CASSPQRTTGELFF. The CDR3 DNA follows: TGTGCCAGCAGCCCCCAGCGGACCACCGGGGAGCTGTTTTTT.